A single TCR beta chain is shown here with its context. V trimming: 4 bases; J trimming: 3 bases; junction bases outside the gene matches: 2. CDR3 size: 13 residues. Germline CDR1 SGHAT, CDR2 FQNNGV. The data were taken from a study of identical twins. TCRdb ran MiXCR on the 5' RACE reads and lists one entry per CDR3 protein. The data contain 700,000 or so distinct CDR3 sequences, over 20% of them singletons. The sample was also reused in another study, on T cells expressing NK-cell markers.

The V gene is TRBV11-2, the J gene TRBJ2-7, with 8 bases that match TRBD1. The sample taken for sequencing was PBMCs. This receptor was obtained from a woman aged 18-35 years in good health. CDR3 in amino acids: CASSYDRGYEQYF. CDR3 in DNA: TGTGCCAGCAGCTATGACAGGGGCTACGAGCAGTACTTC.